This TCR beta chain was identified during a study of T cell responses to AZD1222 COVID-19 vaccine. CDR3 size: 16 residues. Germline CDR1 reads LGHNA; CDR2 reads YNFKEQ. Unmatched junction bases numbered 4, after V lost 0 bases and J lost 1 base. The protocol was immunoSEQ multiplex PCR, while the TCRdb copy is restricted to in-frame clones and leaves out a portion. Found here are about 180,000 clones, around 93% of them singletons; the top ten hold approximately 1.9%. Sequencing was performed on peripheral blood, taken on day 0 of AZD1222 vaccination. The rearrangement joins TRBV4-2 to TRBJ2-3; 7 bases agree with TRBD1. The receptor was derived from an adult in good health. The CDR3 nucleotides are TGTGCCAGCAGCCAAGATACAGGGGAAGGCACAGATACGCAGTATTTT. Translated: CASSQDTGEGTDTQYF.